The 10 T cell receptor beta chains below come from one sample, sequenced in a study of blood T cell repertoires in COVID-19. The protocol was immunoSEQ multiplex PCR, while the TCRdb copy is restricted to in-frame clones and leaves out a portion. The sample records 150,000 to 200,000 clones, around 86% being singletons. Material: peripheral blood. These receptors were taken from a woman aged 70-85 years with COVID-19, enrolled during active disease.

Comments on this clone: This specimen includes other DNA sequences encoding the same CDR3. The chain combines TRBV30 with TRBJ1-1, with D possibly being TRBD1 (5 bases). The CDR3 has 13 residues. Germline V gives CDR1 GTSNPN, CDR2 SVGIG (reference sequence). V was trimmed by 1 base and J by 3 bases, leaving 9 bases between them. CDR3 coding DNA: TGTGCCTGGAGTGGGCAGGGATACACTGAAGCTTTCTTT. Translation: CAWSGQGYTEAFF.

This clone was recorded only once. CDR3 DNA: TGCAGTGCTAGTAAAACGGGAGGGACTGAGCAGTTCTTC. The encoded protein is CSASKTGGTEQFF. The chain uses TRBV20-1 and TRBJ2-1, with 8 nucleotides matching TRBD2. This CDR3 region has 13 residues. Germline CDR1 reads DFQATT; CDR2 reads SNEGSKA (reference sequence). With V trimmed by 3 bases and J by 9 bases, 7 bases remained unmatched.

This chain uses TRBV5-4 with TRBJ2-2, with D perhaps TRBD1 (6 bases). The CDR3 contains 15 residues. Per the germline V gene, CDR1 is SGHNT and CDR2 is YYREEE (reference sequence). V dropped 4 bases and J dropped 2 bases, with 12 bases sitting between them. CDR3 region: CASSEPRGNTGELFF. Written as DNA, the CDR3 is TGTGCCAGCAGCGAACCCAGGGGAAACACCGGGGAGCTGTTTTTT.

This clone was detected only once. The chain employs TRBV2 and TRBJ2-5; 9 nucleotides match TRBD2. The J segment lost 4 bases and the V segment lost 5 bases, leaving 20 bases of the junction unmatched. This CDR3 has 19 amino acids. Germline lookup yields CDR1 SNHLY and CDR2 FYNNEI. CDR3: CASSYFAGGGLDFGETQYF. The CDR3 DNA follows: TGTGCCAGCAGTTACTTCGCGGGAGGGGGGCTGGATTTTGGAGAGACCCAGTACTTC.

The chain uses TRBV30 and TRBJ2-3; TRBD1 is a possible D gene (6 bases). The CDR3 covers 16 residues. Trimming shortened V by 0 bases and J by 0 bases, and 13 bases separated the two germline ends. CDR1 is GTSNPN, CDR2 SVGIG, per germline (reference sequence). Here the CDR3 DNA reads TGTGCCTGGAGTGTCTTCTCAGGGGCGAGCACAGATACGCAGTATTTT. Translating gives CAWSVFSGASTDTQYF.

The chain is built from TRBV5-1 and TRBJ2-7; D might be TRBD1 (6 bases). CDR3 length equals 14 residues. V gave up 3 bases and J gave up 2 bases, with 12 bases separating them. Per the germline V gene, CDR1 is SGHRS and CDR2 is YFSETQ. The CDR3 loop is CASSSDRQTYEQYF. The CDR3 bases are TGCGCCAGCAGCTCCGACAGGCAGACCTACGAGCAGTACTTC.

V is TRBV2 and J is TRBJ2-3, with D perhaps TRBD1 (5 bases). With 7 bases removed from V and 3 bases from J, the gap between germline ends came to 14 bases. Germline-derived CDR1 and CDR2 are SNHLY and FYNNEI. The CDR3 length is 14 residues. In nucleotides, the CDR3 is TGTGCCAGCAACGGGCAGGGTTTGACAGATACGCAGTATTTT. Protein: CASNGQGLTDTQYF.

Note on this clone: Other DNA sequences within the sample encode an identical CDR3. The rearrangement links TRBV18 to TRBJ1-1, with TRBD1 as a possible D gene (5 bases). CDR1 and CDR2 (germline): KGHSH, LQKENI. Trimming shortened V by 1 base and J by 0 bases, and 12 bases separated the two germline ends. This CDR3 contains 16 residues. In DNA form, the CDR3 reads TGTGCCAGCTCACCACGGCAGGGAGGGATGAACACTGAAGCTTTCTTT. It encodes CASSPRQGGMNTEAFF.

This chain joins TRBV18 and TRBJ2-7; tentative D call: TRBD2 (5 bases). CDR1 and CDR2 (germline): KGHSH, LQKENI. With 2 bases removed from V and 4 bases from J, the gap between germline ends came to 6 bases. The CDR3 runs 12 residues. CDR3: CASSPGLYEQYF. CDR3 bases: TGTGCCAGCTCACCAGGACTGTACGAGCAGTACTTC. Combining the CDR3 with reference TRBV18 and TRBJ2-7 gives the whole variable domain NAGVMQNPRHLVRRRGQEARLRCSPMKGHSHVYWYRQLPEEGLKFMVYLQKENIIDESGMPKERFSAEFPKEGPSILRIQQVVRGDSAAYFCASSPGLYEQYFGPGTRLTVT.

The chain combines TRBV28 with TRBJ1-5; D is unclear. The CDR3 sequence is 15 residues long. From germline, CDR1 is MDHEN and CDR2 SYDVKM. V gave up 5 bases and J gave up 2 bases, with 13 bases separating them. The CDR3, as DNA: TGTGCCAGCAGTACCTCGGGGAATCGCAATCAGCCCCAGCATTTT. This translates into CASSTSGNRNQPQHF.